The 10 T cell receptor beta chains listed next were all sequenced from one sample in a study of shared T cell receptors in the human thymus. The method was immunoSEQ multiplex PCR; TCRdb's version includes in-frame clones alone and lacks a portion of them. The data hold 550,000 to 800,000 clones, with 75% to 90% observed a single time. These data were likewise used in another study, on human thymus T cells.

The sequenced sample was thymocytes. These receptor sequences come from a girl under three years old with a congenital heart defect.

CDR3 sequence: CASSLGQGTVLTF. DNA for the CDR3: TGTGCCAGCAGCTTAGGACAGGGTACCGTCCTGACTTTC. V is TRBV7-9 and J is TRBJ2-6, with TRBD1 matching over 7 bases. CDR1 is SEHNR and CDR2 is FQNEAQ in the germline V gene (reference sequence). This CDR3 comprises 13 residues. The ends lost 1 base at V and 12 bases at J; junction bases unmatched: 3.

The gene calls are TRBV9 and TRBJ2-3, with D perhaps matching TRBD2 (5 bases). The CDR3 totals 16 residues. Trimming removed 4 bases at V and 0 bases at J, with 15 bases between. The germline CDR1 and CDR2 sequences are SGDLS and YYNGEE. The CDR3 protein is CASSPQLGSSTDTQYF. For the CDR3, the DNA is TGTGCCAGCAGCCCACAACTAGGTTCTAGCACAGATACGCAGTATTTT.

The chain couples TRBV11-3 to TRBJ1-1; no definite D call. V was clipped by 1 base and J by 7 bases, with 13 bases between them. The CDR3 loop spans 14 amino acids. Germline V gene data show CDR1 as SGHNT and CDR2 as YENEEA. The DNA of the CDR3 is TGTGCCAGCAGCTTAGGCCTGGGCCCCTTTGAAGCTTTCTTT. Its protein product is CASSLGLGPFEAFF. Complete variable domain (other parts from reference TRBV11-3 and TRBJ1-1): EAGVVQSPRYKIIEKKQPVAFWCNPISGHNTLYWYLQNLGQGPELLIRYENEEAVDDSQLPKDRFSAERLKGVDSTLKIQPAELGDSAVYLCASSLGLGPFEAFFGQGTRLTVV.

The rearrangement links TRBV18 to TRBJ1-1, with 11 bases aligning to TRBD1. Per germline, CDR1 KGHSH and CDR2 LQKENI. V was pared by 2 bases and J by 4 bases, with 6 bases of the junction left unmatched. The CDR3 contains 16 residues. The CDR3: CASSPGQGAYPTEAFF. CDR3 nucleotide sequence: TGTGCCAGCTCACCAGGACAGGGGGCCTACCCCACTGAAGCTTTCTTT.

The rearrangement links TRBV14 to TRBJ2-3; the D gene is possibly TRBD2 (5 bases). This CDR3 has 15 residues. Germline assignment: CDR1 SGHDN and CDR2 FVKESK. Deletions cut 1 base from V and 2 bases from J, with 10 bases between. The DNA of the CDR3 is TGTGCCAGCAGCCAAGGCGGCGGGTTCACAGATACGCAGTATTTT. Translation gives CASSQGGGFTDTQYF.

The rearrangement joins TRBV19 to TRBJ1-6; unclear D gene. CDR1 and CDR2 (germline): LNHDA, SQIVND (reference sequence). Trimming took off 4 bases at V and 5 bases at J, with 18 bases between the two ends. This CDR3 is 17 amino acids long. CDR3 sequence reads: CASSTEKTRGNNSPLHF. DNA for the CDR3: TGTGCCAGTAGTACTGAAAAAACTCGAGGGAATAATTCACCCCTCCACTTT. Variable domain in full (rest from reference TRBV19 and TRBJ1-6): DGGITQSPKYLFRKEGQNVTLSCEQNLNHDAMYWYRQDPGQGLRLIYYSQIVNDFQKGDIAEGYSVSREKKESFPLTVTSAQKNPTAFYLCASSTEKTRGNNSPLHFGNGTRLTVT.

The V and J genes are TRBV4-1 and TRBJ1-2; TRBD1 is a possible D gene (6 bases). V lost 2 bases, J lost 4 bases, and 20 bases lay in between. This CDR3 is built from 17 residues. Germline loops: CDR1 MGHRA, CDR2 YSYEKL. The CDR3 DNA reads as TGCGCCAGCAGCCAATATTTGAGCGGCAGGGGTTCCTATGGCTACACCTTC. It is translated as CASSQYLSGRGSYGYTF.

This chain links TRBV9 with TRBJ2-4; TRBD1 aligns across 9 bases. The CDR3 runs to 17 residues. In germline, CDR1 is SGDLS, CDR2 YYNGEE. The V gene end was trimmed by 4 bases and the J gene end by 1 base; junction bases not matched to a gene: 9. The CDR3 loop reads CASSPGTGTSAKNIQYF. DNA of the CDR3: TGTGCCAGCAGCCCGGGGACAGGGACTTCTGCCAAAAACATTCAGTACTTC.

This chain connects TRBV23-1 to TRBJ2-2; perhaps TRBD2 as D (6 bases). TRBV23-1 is sorted into the ORF group, with uncertain function. Trimming removed 3 bases from V and 8 bases from J, with 22 bases in between. The CDR3 sequence is 17 residues long. In DNA form, the CDR3 reads TGCGCCAGCAGTCAGACCCGGGACTGGGGTATTCCAGGGGAGCTGTTTTTT. This codes for CASSQTRDWGIPGELFF.

This sequence joins TRBV5-1 and TRBJ1-2; possibly TRBD1 for D (6 bases). CDR1 and CDR2 from the germline V gene are SGHRS and YFSETQ. The V end was cut by 1 base, the J end by 9 bases, with 22 bases between. This CDR3 region has 16 residues. The CDR3 sequence is CASSLFLRGRGQSYTF. The CDR3 DNA is TGCGCCAGCAGCTTGTTTCTCAGGGGACGGGGACAAAGCTACACCTTC. The complete variable domain, with remaining parts taken from reference TRBV5-1 and TRBJ1-2, reads KAGVTQTPRYLIKTRGQQVTLSCSPISGHRSVSWYQQTPGQGLQFLFEYFSETQRNKGNFPGRFSGRQFSNSRSEMNVSTLELGDSALYLCASSLFLRGRGQSYTFGSGTRLTVV.